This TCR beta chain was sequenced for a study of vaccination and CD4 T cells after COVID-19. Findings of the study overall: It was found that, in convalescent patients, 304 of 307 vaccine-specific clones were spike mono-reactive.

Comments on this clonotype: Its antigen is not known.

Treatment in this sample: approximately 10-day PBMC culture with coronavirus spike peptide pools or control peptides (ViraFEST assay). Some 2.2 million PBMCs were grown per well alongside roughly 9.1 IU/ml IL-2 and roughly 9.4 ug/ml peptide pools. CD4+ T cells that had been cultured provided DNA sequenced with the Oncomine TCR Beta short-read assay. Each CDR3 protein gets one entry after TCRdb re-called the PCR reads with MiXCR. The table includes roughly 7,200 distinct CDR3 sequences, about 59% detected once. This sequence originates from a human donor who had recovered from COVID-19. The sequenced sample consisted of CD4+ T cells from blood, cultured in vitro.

CDR3 in DNA: TGTGCCAGCAGCTTAGGGGGACAGGGAATGATGAGCACTGAAGCTTTCTTT. This sequence encodes CASSLGGQGMMSTEAFF. The J gene is TRBJ1-1, the V gene TRBV7-8; the match to TRBD1 covers 9 bases. The CDR3 sequence is 17 residues long. CDR1 is SGHVS and CDR2 is FQNEAQ in the germline V gene. With V trimmed by 1 base and J by 4 bases, 10 bases remained unmatched.